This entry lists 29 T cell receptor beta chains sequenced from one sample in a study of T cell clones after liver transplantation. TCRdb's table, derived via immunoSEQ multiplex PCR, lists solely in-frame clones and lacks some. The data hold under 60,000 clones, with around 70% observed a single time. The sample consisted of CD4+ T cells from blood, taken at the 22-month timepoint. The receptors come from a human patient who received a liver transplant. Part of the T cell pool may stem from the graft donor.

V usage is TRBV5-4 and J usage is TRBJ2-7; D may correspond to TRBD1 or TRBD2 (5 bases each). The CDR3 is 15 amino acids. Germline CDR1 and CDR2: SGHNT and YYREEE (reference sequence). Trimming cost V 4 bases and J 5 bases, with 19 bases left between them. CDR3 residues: CASSEDVGPIDEQYF. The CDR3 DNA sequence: TGTGCCAGCAGCGAAGACGTGGGACCGATTGACGAGCAGTACTTC. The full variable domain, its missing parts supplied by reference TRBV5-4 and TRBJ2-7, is ETGVTQSPTHLIKTRGQQVTLRCSSQSGHNTVSWYQQALGQGPQFIFQYYREEENGRGNFPPRFSGLQFPNYSSELNVNALELDDSALYLCASSEDVGPIDEQYFGPGTRLTVT.

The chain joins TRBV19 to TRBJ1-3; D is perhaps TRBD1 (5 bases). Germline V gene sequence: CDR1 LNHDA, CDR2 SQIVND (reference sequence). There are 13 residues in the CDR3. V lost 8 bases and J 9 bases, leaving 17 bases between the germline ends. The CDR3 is CASPGPGLGTIYF. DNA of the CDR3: TGTGCCAGTCCGGGACCGGGTTTAGGCACCATATATTTT.

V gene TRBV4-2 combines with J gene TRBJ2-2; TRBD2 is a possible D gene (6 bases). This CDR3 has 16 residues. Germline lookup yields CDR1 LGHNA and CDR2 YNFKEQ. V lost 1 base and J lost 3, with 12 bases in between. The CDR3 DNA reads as TGTGCCAGCAGCCAAGCGCGGGGTAGGGACACCGGGGAGCTGTTTTTT. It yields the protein CASSQARGRDTGELFF.

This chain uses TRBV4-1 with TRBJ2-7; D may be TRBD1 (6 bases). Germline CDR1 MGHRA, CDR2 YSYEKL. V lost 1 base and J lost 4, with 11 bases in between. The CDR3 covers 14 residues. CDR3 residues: CASSQAPTGYEQYF. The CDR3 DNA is TGCGCCAGCAGCCAAGCGCCTACAGGGTACGAGCAGTACTTC.

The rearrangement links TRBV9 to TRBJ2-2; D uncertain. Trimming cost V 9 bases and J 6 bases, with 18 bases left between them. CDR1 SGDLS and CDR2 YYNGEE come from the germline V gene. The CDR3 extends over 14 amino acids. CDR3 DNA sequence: TGTGCCAACACCTTGGACGTCCGGTCCGGGGAGCTGTTTTTT. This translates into CANTLDVRSGELFF.

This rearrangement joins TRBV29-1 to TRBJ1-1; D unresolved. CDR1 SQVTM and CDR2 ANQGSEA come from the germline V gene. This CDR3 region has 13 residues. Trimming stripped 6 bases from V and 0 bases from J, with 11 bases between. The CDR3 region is CSVTTGMNTEAFF. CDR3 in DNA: TGCAGCGTCACGACTGGGATGAACACTGAAGCTTTCTTT.

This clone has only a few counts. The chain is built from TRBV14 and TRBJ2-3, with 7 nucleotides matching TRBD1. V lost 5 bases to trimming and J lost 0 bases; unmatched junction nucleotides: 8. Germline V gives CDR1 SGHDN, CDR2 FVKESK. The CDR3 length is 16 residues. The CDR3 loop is CASSYGQVASTDTQYF. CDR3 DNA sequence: TGTGCCAGCAGCTACGGACAGGTGGCTAGCACAGATACGCAGTATTTT.

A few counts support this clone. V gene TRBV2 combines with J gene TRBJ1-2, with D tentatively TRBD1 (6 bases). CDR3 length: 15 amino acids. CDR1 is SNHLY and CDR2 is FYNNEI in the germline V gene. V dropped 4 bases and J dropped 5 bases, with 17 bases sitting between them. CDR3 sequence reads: CASSGEGGSLYGYTF. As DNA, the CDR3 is TGTGCCAGCAGTGGGGAAGGGGGAAGCTTGTATGGCTACACCTTC. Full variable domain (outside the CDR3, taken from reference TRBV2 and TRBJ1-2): EPEVTQTPSHQVTQMGQEVILRCVPISNHLYFYWYRQILGQKVEFLVSFYNNEISEKSEIFDDQFSVERPDGSNFTLKIRSTKLEDSAMYFCASSGEGGSLYGYTFGSGTRLTVV.

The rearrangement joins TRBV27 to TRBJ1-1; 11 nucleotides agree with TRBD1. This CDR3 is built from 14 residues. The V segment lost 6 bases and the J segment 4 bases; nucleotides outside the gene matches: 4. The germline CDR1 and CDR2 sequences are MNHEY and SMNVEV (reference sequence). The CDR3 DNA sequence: TGTGCCAGCAGCTGGGACAGGGGGGGCACTGAAGCTTTCTTT. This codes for CASSWDRGGTEAFF.

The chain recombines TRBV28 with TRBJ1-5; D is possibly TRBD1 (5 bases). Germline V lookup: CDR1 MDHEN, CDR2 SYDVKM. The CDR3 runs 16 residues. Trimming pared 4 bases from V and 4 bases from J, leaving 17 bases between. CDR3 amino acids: CASSYPGRGKNQPQHF. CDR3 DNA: TGTGCCAGCAGTTACCCAGGGCGGGGTAAGAATCAGCCCCAGCATTTT.

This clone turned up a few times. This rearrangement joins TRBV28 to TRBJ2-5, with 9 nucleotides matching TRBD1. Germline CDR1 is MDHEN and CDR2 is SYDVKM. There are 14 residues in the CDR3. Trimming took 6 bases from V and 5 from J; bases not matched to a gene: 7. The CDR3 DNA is TGTGCCAGCAGCAAGACAGGGGGGCGGGAGACCCAGTACTTC. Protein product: CASSKTGGRETQYF.

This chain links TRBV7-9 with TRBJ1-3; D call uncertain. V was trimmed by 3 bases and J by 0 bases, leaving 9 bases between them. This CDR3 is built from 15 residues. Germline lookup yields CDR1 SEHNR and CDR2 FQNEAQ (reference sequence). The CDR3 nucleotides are TGTGCCAGCAGCTTCCCGCTAAGCTCTGGAAACACCATATATTTT. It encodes CASSFPLSSGNTIYF.

The chain's CDR3 is CASSFRGQNTEAFF. For the CDR3, the DNA is TGTGCCAGCAGTTTTAGGGGACAGAACACTGAAGCTTTCTTT. The chain has TRBV27 and TRBJ1-1; D may be TRBD1 (6 bases). The CDR3 is 14 residues long. Deletions cut 3 bases from V and 1 base from J, with 9 bases between. Per the germline V gene, CDR1 is MNHEY and CDR2 is SMNVEV (reference sequence).

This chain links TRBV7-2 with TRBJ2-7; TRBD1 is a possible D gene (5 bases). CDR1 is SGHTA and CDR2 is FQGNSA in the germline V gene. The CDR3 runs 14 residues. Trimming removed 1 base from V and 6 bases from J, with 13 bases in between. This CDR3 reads CASSLGQGLPEQYF. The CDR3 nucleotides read TGTGCCAGCAGCTTAGGGCAGGGTCTCCCCGAGCAGTACTTC.

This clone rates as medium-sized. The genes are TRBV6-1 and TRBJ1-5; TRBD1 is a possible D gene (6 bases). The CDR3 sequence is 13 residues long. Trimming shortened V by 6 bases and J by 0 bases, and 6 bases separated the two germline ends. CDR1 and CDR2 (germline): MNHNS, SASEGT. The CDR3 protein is CASRDSSNQPQHF. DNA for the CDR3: TGTGCCAGCAGGGACAGTAGCAATCAGCCCCAGCATTTT.

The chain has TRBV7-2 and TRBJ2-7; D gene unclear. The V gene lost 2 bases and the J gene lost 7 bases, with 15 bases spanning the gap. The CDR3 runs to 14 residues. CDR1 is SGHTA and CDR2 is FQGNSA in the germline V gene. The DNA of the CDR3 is TGTGCCAGCAGCTTAATCCTTCCGACTGCGGAGCAGTACTTC. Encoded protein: CASSLILPTAEQYF.

CDR3 residues: CASSFTPTDKETQYF. CDR3 coding DNA: TGTGCCAGCAGCTTCACACCGACAGATAAAGAGACCCAGTACTTC. The chain employs TRBV11-2 and TRBJ2-5, with D perhaps matching TRBD1 (5 bases). CDR1 SGHAT and CDR2 FQNNGV come from the germline V gene. This CDR3 comprises 15 residues. Deletions cut 3 bases from V and 3 bases from J, with 14 bases between.

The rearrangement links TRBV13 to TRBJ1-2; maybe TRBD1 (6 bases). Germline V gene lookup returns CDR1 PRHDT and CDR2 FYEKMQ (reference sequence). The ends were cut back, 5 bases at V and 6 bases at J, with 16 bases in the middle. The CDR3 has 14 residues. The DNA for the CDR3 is TGTGCCAGCAGCCCCGGGACAAGAAAAGATGGCTACACCTTC. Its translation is CASSPGTRKDGYTF.

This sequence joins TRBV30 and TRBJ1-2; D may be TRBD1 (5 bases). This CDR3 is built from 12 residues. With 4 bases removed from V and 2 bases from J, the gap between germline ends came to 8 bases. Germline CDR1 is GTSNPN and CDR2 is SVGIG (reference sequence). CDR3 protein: CAWTGRNYGYTF. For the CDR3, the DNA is TGTGCCTGGACAGGGAGAAACTATGGCTACACCTTC. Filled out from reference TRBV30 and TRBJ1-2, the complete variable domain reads SQTIHQWPATLVQPVGSPLSLECTVEGTSNPNLYWYRQAAGRGLQLLFYSVGIGQISSEVPQNLSASRPQDRQFILSSKKLLLSDSGFYLCAWTGRNYGYTFGSGTRLTVV.

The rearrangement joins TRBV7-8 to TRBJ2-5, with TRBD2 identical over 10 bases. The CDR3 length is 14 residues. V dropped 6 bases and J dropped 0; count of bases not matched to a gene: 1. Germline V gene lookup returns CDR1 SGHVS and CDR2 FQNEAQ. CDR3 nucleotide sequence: TGTGCCAGCAGACTAGCGGGGTACCAAGAGACCCAGTACTTC. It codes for CASRLAGYQETQYF.

The CDR3 spells CASSFGTPTGELFF. The DNA for the CDR3 is TGTGCCAGCAGCTTTGGGACCCCGACTGGGGAGCTGTTTTTT. This chain joins TRBV7-6 and TRBJ2-2; TRBD1 or TRBD2 may be the D gene (5 bases each). Germline CDR1 SGHVS, CDR2 FNYEAQ. The length of the CDR3 is 14 residues. V lost 3 bases and J 8 bases, leaving 13 bases between the germline ends.

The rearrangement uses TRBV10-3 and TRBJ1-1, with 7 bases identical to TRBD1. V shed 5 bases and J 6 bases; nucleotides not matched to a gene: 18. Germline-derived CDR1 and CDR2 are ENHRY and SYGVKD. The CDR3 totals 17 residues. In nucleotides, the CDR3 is TGTGCCATCAGTTATACAGGGGAGGTTAGTGGGTCAGCTGAAGCTTTCTTT. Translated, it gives CAISYTGEVSGSAEAFF.

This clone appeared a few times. In DNA form, the CDR3 reads TGTGCCTGTGGCAGCTTAAGCTCCTATAATTCACCCCTCCACTTT. It yields the protein CACGSLSSYNSPLHF. The chain is built from TRBV30 and TRBJ1-6; unclear D gene. The V and J ends lost 6 bases and 0 bases respectively, with 12 bases between them. The V gene's germline CDR1 is GTSNPN and CDR2 SVGIG (reference sequence). The CDR3 is 15 residues long.

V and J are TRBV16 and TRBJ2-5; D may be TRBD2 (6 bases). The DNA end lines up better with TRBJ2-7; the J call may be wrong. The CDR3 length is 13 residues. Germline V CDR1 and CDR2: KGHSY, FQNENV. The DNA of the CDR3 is TGTGCCAGCAGCCGCGGGACTTCCTACGAGCAGTACTTC. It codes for CASSRGTSYEQYF.

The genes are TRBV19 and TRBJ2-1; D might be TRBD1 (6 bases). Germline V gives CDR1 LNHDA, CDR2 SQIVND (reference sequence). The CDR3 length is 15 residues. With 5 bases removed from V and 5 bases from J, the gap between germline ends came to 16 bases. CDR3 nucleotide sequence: TGTGCCAGTAGTGCCCCCCCAAGGGGGAACAATGAGCAGTTCTTC. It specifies CASSAPPRGNNEQFF.

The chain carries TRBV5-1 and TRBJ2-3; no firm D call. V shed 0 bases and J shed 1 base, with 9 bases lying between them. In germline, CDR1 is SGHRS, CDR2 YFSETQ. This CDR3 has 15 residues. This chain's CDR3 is CASSLEGGRTDTQYF. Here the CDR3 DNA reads TGCGCCAGCAGCTTGGAAGGCGGTCGCACAGATACGCAGTATTTT.

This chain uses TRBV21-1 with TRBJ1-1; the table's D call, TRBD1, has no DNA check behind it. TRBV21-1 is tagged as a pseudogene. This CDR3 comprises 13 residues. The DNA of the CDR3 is TGTGCCAGCAGGAAGGACAGGGTCACTGAAGCTTTCTTT. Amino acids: CASRKDRVTEAFF.

CDR3 DNA sequence: TGTGCCAGCAGTTTATCCCCGGACAGAAGGGCTGAACTCACTGAAGCTTTCTTT. The encoded protein is CASSLSPDRRAELTEAFF. The V call is TRBV28, the J call TRBJ1-1; TRBD1 is a possible D gene (6 bases). Germline V CDR1 and CDR2: MDHEN, SYDVKM. There are 18 residues in the CDR3. V was clipped by 1 base and J by 4 bases, with 22 bases between them.

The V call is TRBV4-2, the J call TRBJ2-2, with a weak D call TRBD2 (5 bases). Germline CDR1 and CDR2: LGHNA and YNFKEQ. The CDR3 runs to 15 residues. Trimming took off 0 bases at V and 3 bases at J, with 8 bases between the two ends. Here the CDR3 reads CASSQEGSYTGELFF. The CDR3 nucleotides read TGTGCCAGCAGCCAAGAGGGGAGTTACACCGGGGAGCTGTTTTTT.